This T cell receptor (beta chain) was retrieved from a study of blood T cells in healthy people across ages. The CDR3 spans 13 residues. From germline, CDR1 is MNHEY and CDR2 SVGEGT. Trimming stripped 8 bases from V and 7 bases from J, with 15 bases between. Primers used in a second PCR of roughly 6 to 12 cycles were a sample-barcoded 5' primer and a J-beta primer mix. Any given sample supplied a minimum of 2.5 million CDR3-containing paired-end reads. TCRdb reprocessed the 5' RACE reads with MiXCR, giving one entry per CDR3 protein. This table holds 450,000 to 700,000 distinct CDR3 sequences, 25% to 30% found once.

The chain recombines TRBV6-2 or TRBV6-3 with TRBJ1-5; D call uncertain. The sequencing input was blood. The sequence was obtained from a woman in her 70s in good health. CDR3 amino acids: CASPYAQSQPQHF. CDR3 coding DNA: TGTGCCAGCCCCTATGCCCAATCCCAGCCCCAGCATTTT.